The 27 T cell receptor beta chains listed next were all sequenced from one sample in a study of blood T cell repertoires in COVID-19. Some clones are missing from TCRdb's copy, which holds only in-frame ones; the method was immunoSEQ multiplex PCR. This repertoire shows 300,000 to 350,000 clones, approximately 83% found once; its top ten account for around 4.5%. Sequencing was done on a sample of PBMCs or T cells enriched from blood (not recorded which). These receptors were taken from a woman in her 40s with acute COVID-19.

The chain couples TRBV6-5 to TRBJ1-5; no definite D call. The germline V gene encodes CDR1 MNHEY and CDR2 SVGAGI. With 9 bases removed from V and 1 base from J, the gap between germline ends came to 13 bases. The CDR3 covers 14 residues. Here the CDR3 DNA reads TGTGCCAGTGCGGTTGTTTCGAGCAATCAGCCCCAGCATTTT. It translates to CASAVVSSNQPQHF.

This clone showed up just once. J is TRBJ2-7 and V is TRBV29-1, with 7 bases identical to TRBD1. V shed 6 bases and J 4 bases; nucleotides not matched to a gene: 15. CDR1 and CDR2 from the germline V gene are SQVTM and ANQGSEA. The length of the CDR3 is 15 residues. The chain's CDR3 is CSVGWRQGVTYEQYF. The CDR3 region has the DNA TGCAGCGTCGGCTGGAGACAGGGTGTGACTTACGAGCAGTACTTC.

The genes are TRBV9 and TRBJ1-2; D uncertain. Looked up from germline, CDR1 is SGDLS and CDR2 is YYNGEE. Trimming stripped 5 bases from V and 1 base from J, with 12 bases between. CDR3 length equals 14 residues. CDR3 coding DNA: TGTGCCAGCAGTCCAGATCGGGTTAACTATGGCTACACCTTC. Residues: CASSPDRVNYGYTF.

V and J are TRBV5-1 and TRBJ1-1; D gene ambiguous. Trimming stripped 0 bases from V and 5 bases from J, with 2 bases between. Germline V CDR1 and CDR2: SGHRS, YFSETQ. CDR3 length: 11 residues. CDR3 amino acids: CASSLATEAFF. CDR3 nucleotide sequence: TGCGCCAGCAGCTTGGCTACTGAAGCTTTCTTT.

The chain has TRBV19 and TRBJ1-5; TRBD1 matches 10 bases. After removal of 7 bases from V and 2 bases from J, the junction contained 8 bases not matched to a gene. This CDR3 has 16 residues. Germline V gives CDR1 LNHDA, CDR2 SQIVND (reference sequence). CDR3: CASTTPGTGGNQPQHF. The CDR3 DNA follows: TGTGCCAGTACTACACCGGGGACAGGGGGCAATCAGCCCCAGCATTTT.

CDR3 amino acids: CASTSDSNYGYTF. In DNA, the CDR3 is TGTGCCAGCACCTCGGACAGTAACTATGGCTACACCTTC. This chain connects TRBV11-2 to TRBJ1-2; the D gene is possibly TRBD1 (6 bases). Per germline, CDR1 SGHAT and CDR2 FQNNGV. The CDR3 contains 13 residues. V lost 7 bases and J 1 base, leaving 10 bases between the germline ends.

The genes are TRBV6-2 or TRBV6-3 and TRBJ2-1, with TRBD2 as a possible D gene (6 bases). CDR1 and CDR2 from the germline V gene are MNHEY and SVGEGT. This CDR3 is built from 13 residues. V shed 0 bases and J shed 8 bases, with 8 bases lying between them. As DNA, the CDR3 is TGTGCCAGCAGTTACTCCGGGGGACATGAGCAGTTCTTC. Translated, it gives CASSYSGGHEQFF.

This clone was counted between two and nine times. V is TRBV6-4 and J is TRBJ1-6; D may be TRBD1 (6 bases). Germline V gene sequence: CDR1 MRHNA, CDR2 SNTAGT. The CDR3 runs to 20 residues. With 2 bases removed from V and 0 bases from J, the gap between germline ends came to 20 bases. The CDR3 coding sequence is TGTGCCAGCAGTGACGAGAAGGGGGTTGGGACGAGCTCCTATAATTCACCCCTCCACTTT. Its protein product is CASSDEKGVGTSSYNSPLHF.

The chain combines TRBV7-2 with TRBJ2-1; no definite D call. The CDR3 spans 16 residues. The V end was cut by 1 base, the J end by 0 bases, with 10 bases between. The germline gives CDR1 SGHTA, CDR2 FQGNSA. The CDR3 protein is CASSLDGSSSYNEQFF. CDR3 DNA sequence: TGTGCCAGCAGCTTAGACGGTTCTAGCTCCTACAATGAGCAGTTCTTC.

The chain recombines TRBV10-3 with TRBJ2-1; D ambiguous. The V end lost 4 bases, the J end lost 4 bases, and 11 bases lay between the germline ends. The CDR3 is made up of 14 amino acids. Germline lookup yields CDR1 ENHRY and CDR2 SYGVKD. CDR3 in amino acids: CAISARTSYNEQFF. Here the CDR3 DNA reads TGTGCCATCAGTGCCAGAACATCATACAATGAGCAGTTCTTC.

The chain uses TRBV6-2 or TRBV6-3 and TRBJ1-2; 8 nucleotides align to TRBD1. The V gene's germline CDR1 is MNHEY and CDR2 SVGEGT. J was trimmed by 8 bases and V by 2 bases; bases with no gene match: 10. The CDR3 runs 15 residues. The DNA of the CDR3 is TGTGCCAGCAGTTACCATGGACAGGGTTTTAACGGCTACACCTTC. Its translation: CASSYHGQGFNGYTF.

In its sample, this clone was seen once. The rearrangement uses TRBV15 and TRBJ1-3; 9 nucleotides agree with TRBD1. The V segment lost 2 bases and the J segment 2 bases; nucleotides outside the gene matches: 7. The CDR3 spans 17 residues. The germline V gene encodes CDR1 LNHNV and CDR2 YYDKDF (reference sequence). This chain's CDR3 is CATSRSPNRGPGNTIYF. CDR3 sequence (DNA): TGTGCCACCAGCAGATCGCCAAACAGGGGGCCTGGAAACACCATATATTTT.

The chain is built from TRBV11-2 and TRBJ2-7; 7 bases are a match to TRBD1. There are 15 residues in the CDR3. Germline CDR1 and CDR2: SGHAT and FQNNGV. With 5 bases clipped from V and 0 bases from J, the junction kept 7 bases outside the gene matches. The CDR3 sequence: CASSLRTGLSYEQYF. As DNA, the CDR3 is TGTGCCAGCAGCCTCCGGACAGGACTCTCCTACGAGCAGTACTTC.

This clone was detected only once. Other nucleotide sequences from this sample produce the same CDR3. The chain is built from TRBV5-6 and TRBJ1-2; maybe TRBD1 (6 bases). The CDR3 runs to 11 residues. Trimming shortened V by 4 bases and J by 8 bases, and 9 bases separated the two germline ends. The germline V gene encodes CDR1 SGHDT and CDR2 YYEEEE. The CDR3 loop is CASSSRGGYTF. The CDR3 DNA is TGTGCCAGCAGCAGCAGGGGAGGCTACACCTTC.

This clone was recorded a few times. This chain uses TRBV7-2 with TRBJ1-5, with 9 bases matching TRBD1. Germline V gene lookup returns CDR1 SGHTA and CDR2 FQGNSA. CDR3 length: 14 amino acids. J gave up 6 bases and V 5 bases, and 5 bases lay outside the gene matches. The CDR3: CASSPDRGIQPQHF. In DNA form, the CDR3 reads TGTGCCAGCAGCCCGGACAGGGGCATTCAGCCCCAGCATTTT. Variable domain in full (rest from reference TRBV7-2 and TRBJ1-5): GAGVSQSPSNKVTEKGKDVELRCDPISGHTALYWYRQSLGQGLEFLIYFQGNSAPDKSGLPSDRFSAERTGGSVSTLTIQRTQQEDSAVYLCASSPDRGIQPQHFGDGTRLSIL.

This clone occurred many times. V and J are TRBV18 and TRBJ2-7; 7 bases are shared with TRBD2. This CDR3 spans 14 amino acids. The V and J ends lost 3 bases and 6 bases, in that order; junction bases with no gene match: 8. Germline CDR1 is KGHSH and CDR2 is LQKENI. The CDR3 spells CASSPAGVGSEQYF. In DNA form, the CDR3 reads TGTGCCAGCTCACCTGCGGGAGTAGGGAGCGAGCAGTACTTC.

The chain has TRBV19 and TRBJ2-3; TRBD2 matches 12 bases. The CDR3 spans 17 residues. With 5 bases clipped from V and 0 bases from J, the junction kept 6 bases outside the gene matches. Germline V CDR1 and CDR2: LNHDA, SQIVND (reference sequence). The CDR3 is CASSPRTSGTSTDTQYF. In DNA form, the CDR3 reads TGTGCCAGTAGTCCCCGGACTAGCGGGACTAGCACAGATACGCAGTATTTT.

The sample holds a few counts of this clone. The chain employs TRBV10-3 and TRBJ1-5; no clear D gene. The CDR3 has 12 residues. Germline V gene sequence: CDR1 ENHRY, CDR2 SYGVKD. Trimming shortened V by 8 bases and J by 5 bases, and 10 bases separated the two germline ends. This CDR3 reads CAIRERDQPQHF. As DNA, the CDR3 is TGTGCCATCCGGGAAAGAGATCAGCCCCAGCATTTT.

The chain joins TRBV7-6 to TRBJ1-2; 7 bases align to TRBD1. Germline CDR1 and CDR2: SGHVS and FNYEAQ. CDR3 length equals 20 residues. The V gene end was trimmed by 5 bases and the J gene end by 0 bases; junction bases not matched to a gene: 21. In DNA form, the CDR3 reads TGTGCCAGCAGCCCCCGCCCGGGACGGACAGGACTCCCTCCTAACTATGGCTACACCTTC. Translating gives CASSPRPGRTGLPPNYGYTF.

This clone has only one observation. Written as DNA, the CDR3 is TGCGCCAGCAGCTTGAGGACTAGCGGGAGGGATCCTACGGGCGAGCAGTACTTC. This codes for CASSLRTSGRDPTGEQYF. The chain couples TRBV5-1 to TRBJ2-7; TRBD2 matches 15 bases. Germline values: CDR1 SGHRS, CDR2 YFSETQ. The V segment lost 1 base and the J segment 6 bases; nucleotides outside the gene matches: 11. CDR3 size: 18 residues.

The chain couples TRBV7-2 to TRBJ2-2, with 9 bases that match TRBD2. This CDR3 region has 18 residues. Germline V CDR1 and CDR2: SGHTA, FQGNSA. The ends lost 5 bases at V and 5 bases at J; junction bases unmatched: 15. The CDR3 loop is CASSPSLAGTLVTGELFF. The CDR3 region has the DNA TGTGCCAGCAGCCCCTCCCTAGCGGGGACGTTGGTGACCGGGGAGCTGTTTTTT. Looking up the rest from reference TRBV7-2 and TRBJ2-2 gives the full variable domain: GAGVSQSPSNKVTEKGKDVELRCDPISGHTALYWYRQSLGQGLEFLIYFQGNSAPDKSGLPSDRFSAERTGGSVSTLTIQRTQQEDSAVYLCASSPSLAGTLVTGELFFGEGSRLTVL.

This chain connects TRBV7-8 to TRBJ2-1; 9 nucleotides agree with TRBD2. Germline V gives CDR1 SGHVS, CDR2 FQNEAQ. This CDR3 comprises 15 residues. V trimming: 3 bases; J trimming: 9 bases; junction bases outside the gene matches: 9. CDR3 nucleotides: TGTGCCAGCAGCTTTAGGGGTAGCGGGAGTGGTGAGCAGTTCTTC. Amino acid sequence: CASSFRGSGSGEQFF.

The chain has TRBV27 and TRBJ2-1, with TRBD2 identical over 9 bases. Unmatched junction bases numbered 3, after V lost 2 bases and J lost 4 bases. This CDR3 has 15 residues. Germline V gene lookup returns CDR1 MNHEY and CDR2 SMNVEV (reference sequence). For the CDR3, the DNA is TGTGCCAGCAGTTTAGTCCTAGCGGGGTACAATGAGCAGTTCTTC. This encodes CASSLVLAGYNEQFF.

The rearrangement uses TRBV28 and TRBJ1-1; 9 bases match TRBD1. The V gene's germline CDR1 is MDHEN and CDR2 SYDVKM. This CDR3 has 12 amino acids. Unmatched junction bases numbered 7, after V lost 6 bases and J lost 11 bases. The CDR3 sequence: CASSRGTGMAFF. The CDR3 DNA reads TGTGCCAGCAGCCGAGGGACAGGGATGGCTTTCTTT.

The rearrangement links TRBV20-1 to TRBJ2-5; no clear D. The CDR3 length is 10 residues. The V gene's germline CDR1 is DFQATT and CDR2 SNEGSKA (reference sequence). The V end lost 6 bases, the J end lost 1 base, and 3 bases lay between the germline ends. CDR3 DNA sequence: TGCAGTGCAGCCCAAGAGACCCAGTACTTC. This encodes CSAAQETQYF.

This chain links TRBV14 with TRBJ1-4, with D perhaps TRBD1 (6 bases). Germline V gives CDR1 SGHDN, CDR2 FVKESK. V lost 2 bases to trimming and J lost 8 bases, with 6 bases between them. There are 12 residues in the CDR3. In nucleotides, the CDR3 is TGTGCCAGCAGCCAAACAGGGGAAAAACTGTTTTTT. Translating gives CASSQTGEKLFF.

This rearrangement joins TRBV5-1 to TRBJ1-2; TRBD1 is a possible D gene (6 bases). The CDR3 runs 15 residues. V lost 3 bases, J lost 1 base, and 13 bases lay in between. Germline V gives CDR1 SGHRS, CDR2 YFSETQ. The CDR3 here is CASSSSGTLNYGYTF. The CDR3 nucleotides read TGCGCCAGCAGCTCCTCCGGGACACTTAACTATGGCTACACCTTC.